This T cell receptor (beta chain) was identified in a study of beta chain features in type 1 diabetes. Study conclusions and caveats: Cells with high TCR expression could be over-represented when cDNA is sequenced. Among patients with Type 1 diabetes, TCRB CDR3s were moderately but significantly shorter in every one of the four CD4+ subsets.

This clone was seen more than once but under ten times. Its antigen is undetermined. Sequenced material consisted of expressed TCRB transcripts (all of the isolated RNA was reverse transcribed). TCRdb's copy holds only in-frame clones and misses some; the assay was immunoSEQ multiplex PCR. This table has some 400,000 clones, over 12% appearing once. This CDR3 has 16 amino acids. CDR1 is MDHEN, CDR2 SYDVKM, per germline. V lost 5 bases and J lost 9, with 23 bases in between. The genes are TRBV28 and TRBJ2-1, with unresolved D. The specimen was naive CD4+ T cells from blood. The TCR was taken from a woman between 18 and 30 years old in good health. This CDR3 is CASSPLWSALNSEQFF. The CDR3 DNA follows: TGTGCCAGCAGTCCGCTTTGGAGCGCCTTGAATAGTGAGCAGTTCTTC.